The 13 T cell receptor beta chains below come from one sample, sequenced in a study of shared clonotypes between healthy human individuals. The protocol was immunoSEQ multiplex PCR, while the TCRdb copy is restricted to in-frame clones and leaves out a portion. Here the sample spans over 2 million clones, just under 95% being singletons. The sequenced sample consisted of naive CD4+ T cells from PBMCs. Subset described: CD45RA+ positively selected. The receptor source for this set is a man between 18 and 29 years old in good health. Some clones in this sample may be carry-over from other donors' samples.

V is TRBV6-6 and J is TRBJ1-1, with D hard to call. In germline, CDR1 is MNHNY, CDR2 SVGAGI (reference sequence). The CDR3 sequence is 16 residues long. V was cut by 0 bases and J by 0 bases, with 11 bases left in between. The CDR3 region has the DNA TGTGCCAGCAGTTACTCGATGCAGGCCCTGAACACTGAAGCTTTCTTT. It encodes CASSYSMQALNTEAFF.

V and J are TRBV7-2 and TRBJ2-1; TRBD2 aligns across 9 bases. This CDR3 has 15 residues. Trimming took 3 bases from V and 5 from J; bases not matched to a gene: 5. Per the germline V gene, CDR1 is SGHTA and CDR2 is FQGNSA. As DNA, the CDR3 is TGTGCCAGCAGCTTCAGCGGGAGGATCAACAATGAGCAGTTCTTC. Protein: CASSFSGRINNEQFF.

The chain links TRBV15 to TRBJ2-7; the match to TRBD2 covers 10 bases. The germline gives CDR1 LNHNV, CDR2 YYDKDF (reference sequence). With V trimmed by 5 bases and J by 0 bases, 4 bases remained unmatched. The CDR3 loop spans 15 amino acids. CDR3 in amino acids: CATSSRLAGSYEQYF. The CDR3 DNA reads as TGTGCCACCAGCTCCCGACTAGCGGGCTCCTACGAGCAGTACTTC.

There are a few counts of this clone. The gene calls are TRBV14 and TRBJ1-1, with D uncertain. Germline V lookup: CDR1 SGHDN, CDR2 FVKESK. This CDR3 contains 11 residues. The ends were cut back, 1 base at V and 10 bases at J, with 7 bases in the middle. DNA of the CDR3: TGTGCCAGCAGCCAAGGGAGAGGAGCTTTCTTT. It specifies CASSQGRGAFF.

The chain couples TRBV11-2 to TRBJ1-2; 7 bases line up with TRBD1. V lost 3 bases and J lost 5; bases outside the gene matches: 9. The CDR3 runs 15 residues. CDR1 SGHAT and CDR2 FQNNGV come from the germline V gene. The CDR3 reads CASSFNGQGGYGYTF. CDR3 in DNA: TGTGCCAGCAGCTTCAACGGGCAGGGGGGGTATGGCTACACCTTC.

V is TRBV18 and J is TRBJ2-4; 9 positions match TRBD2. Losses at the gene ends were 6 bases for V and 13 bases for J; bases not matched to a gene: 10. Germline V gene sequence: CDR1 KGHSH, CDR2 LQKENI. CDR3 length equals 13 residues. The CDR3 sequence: CASSGVAGVQQYF. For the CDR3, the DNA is TGTGCCAGCTCCGGGGTAGCGGGAGTTCAACAGTACTTC.

This CDR3 is CASSYSVGRGETQYF. The CDR3 DNA follows: TGTGCCAGCAGTTACTCGGTTGGCCGGGGAGAGACCCAGTACTTC. This rearrangement joins TRBV6-5 to TRBJ2-5, with D possibly matching TRBD2 (5 bases). Germline CDR1 and CDR2: MNHEY and SVGAGI. Trimming stripped 0 bases from V and 4 bases from J, with 12 bases between. The CDR3 is 15 residues long.

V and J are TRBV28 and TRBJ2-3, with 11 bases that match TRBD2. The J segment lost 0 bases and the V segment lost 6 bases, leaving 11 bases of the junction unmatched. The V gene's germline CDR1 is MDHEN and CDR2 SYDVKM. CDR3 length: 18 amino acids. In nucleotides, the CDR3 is TGTGCCAGCAGCTTTTTAGCGGGAGGGTCCCCTAGCACAGATACGCAGTATTTT. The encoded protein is CASSFLAGGSPSTDTQYF.

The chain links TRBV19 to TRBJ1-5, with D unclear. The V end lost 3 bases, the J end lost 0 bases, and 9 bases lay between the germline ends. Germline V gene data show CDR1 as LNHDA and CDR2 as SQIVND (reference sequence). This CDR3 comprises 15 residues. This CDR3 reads CASSMRFTSNQPQHF. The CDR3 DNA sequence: TGTGCCAGTAGTATGAGGTTTACTAGCAATCAGCCCCAGCATTTT.

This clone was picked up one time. The chain's CDR3 is CASSLTGTSGRNEQFF. The CDR3 nucleotides are TGCGCCAGCAGCCTAACCGGGACTAGCGGGAGAAATGAGCAGTTCTTC. The rearrangement uses TRBV5-1 and TRBJ2-1, with 14 bases that match TRBD2. Trimming cost V 4 bases and J 7 bases; bases outside gene matches: 7. The CDR3 covers 16 residues. Germline values: CDR1 SGHRS, CDR2 YFSETQ. Supplemented by reference TRBV5-1 and TRBJ2-1, the full variable domain reads KAGVTQTPRYLIKTRGQQVTLSCSPISGHRSVSWYQQTPGQGLQFLFEYFSETQRNKGNFPGRFSGRQFSNSRSEMNVSTLELGDSALYLCASSLTGTSGRNEQFFGPGTRLTVL.

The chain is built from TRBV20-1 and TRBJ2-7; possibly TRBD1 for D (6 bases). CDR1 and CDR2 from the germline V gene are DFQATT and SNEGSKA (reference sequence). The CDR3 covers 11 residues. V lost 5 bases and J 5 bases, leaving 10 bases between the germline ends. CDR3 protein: CSAARGHEQYF. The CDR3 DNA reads TGCAGTGCTGCCAGGGGACACGAGCAGTACTTC.

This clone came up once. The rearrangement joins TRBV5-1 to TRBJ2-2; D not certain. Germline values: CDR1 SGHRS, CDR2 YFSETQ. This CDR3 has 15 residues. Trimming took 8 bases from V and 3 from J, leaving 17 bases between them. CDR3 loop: CASTVTVGDTGELFF. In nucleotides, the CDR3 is TGCGCCAGTACGGTCACGGTGGGTGACACCGGGGAGCTGTTTTTT.

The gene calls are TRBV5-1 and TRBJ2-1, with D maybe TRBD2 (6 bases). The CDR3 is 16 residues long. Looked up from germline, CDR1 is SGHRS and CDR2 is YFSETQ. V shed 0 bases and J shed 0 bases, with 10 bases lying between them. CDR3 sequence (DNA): TGCGCCAGCAGCTTGGATGCGGGGAGCTCCTACAATGAGCAGTTCTTC. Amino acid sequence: CASSLDAGSSYNEQFF.